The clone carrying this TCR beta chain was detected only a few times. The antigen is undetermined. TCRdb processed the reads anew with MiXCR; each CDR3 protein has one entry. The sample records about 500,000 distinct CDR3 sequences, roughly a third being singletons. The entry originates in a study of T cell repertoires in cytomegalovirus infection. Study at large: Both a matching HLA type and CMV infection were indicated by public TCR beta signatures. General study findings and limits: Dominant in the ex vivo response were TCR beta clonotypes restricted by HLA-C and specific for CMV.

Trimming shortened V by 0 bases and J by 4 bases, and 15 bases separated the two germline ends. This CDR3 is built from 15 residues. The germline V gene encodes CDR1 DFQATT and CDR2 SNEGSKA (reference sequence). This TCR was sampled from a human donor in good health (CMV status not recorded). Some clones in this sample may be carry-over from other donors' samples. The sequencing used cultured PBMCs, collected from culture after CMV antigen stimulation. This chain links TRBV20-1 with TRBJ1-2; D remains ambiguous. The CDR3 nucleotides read TGCAGTGCTAGAGATGAGACAAGGGAGGTCTATGGCTACACCTTC. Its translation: CSARDETREVYGYTF.